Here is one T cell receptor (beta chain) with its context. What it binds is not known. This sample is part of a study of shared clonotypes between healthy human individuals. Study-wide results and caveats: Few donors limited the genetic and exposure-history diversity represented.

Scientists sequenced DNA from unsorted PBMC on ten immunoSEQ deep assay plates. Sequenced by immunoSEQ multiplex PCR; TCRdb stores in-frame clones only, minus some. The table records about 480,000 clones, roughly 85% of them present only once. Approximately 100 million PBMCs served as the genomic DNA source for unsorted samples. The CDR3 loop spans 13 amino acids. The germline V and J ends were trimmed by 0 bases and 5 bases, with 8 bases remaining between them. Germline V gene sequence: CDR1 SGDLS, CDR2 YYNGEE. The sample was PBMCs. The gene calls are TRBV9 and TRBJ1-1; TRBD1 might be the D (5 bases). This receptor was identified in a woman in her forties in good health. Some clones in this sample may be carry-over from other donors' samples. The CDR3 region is CASSVGGWTEAFF. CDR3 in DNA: TGTGCCAGCAGCGTAGGGGGGTGGACTGAAGCTTTCTTT.